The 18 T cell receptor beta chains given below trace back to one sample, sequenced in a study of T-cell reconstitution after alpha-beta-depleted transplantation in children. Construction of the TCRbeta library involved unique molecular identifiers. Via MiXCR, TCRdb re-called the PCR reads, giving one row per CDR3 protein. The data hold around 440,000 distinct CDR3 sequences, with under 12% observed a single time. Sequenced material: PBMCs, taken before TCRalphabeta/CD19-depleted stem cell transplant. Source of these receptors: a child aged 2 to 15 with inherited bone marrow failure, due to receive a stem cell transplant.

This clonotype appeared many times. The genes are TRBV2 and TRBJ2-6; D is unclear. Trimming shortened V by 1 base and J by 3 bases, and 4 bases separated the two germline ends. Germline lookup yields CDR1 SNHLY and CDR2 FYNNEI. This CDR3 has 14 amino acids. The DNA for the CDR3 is TGTGCCAGCAGTGAAGGGAATGGGGCCAACGTCCTGACTTTC. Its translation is CASSEGNGANVLTF. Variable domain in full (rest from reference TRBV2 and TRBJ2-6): EPEVTQTPSHQVTQMGQEVILRCVPISNHLYFYWYRQILGQKVEFLVSFYNNEISEKSEIFDDQFSVERPDGSNFTLKIRSTKLEDSAMYFCASSEGNGANVLTFGAGSRLTVL.

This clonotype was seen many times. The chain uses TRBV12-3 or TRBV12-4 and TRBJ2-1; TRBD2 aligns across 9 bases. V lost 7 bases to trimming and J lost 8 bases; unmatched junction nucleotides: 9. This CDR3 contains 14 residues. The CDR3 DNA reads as TGTGCCAGCAACATAGCGGGAGTGGTCTATGAGCAGTTCTTC. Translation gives CASNIAGVVYEQFF.

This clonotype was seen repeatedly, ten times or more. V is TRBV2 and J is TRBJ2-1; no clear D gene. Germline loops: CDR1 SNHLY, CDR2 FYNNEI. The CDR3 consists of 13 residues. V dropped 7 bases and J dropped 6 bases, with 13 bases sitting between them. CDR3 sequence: CASTLQSRNEQFF. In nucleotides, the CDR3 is TGTGCCAGCACCCTACAGAGCCGCAATGAGCAGTTCTTC.

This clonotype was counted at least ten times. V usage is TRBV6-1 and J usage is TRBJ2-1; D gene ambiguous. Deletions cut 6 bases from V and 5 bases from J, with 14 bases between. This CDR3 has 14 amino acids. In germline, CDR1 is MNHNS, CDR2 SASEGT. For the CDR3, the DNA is TGTGCCAGCAGAGAGGACCTTCTTAACAATGAGCAGTTCTTC. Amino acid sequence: CASREDLLNNEQFF.

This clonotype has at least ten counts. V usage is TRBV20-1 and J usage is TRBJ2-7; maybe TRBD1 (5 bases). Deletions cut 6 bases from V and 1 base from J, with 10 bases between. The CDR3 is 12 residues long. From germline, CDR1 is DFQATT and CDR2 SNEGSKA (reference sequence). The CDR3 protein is CSAARDSYEQYF. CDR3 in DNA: TGCAGTGCGGCCAGGGATTCCTACGAGCAGTACTTC.

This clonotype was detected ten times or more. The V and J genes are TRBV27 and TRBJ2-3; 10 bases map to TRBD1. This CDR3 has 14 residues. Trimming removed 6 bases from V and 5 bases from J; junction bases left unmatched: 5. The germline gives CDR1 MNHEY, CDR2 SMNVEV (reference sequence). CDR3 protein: CASSVTGGEDTQYF. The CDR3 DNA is TGTGCCAGCAGCGTGACAGGGGGCGAAGATACGCAGTATTTT.

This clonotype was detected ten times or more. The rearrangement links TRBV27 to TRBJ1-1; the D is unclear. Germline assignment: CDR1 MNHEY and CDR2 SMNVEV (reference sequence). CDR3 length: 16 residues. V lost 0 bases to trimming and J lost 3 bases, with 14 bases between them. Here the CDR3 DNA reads TGTGCCAGCAGTTTATCGTGGAGGGATGTGGACACTGAAGCTTTCTTT. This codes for CASSLSWRDVDTEAFF.

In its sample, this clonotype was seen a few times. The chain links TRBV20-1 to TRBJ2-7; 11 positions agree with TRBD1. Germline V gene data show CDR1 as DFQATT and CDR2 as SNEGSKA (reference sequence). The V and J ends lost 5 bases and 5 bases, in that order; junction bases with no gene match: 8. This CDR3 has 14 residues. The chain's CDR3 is CSALRDRGINEQYF. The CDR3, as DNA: TGCAGTGCTTTACGGGACAGGGGGATTAACGAGCAGTACTTC.

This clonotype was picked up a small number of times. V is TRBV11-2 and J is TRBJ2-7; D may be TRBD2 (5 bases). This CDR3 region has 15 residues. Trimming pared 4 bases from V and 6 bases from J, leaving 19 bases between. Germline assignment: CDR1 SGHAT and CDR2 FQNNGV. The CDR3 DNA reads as TGTGCCAGCAGCTCCCCTTTGGGAGCCCCCGGCGAGCAGTACTTC. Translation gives CASSSPLGAPGEQYF.

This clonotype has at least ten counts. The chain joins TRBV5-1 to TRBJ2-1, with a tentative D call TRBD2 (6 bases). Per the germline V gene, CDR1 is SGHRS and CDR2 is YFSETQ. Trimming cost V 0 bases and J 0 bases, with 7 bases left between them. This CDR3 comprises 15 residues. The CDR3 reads CASSLDGSSYNEQFF. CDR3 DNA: TGCGCCAGCAGCTTGGACGGGAGCTCCTACAATGAGCAGTTCTTC.

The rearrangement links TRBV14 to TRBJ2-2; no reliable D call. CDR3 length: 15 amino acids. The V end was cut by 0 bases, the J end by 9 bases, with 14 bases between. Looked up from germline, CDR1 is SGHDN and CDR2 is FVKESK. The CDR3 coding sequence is TGTGCCAGCAGCCAAGATGCTAGTCAGTACAGGGAGCTGTTTTTT. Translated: CASSQDASQYRELFF.

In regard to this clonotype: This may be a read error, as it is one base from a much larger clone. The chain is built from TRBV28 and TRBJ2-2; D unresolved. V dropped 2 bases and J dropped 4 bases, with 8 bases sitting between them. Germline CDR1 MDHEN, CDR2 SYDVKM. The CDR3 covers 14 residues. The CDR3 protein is CASSLNGRTGELFF. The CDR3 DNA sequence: TGTGCCAGCAGTTTAAACGGGCGCACCGGGGAGCTGTTTTTT.

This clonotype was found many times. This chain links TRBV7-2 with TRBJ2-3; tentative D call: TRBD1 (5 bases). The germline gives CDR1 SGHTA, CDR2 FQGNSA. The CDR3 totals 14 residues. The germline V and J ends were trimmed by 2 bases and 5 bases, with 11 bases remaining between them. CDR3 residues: CASSLSGFGDTQYF. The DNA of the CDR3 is TGTGCCAGCAGCTTATCAGGGTTTGGAGATACGCAGTATTTT.

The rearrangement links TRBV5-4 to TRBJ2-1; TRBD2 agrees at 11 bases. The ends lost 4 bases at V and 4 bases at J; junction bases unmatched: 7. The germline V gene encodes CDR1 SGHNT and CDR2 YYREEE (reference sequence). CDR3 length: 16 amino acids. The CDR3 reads CASSQIAGGPYNEQFF. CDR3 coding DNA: TGTGCCAGCAGCCAAATAGCGGGAGGGCCTTACAATGAGCAGTTCTTC.

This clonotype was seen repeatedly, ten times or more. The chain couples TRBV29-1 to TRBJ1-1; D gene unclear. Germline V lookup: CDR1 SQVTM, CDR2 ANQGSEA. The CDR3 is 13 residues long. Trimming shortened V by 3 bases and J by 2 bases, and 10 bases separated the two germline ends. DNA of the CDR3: TGCAGCGTTGATGCAGAGGGTAACACTGAAGCTTTCTTT. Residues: CSVDAEGNTEAFF. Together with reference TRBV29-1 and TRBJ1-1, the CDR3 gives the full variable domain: SAVISQKPSRDICQRGTSLTIQCQVDSQVTMMFWYRQQPGQSLTLIATANQGSEATYESGFVIDKFPISRPNLTFSTLTVSNMSPEDSSIYLCSVDAEGNTEAFFGQGTRLTVV.

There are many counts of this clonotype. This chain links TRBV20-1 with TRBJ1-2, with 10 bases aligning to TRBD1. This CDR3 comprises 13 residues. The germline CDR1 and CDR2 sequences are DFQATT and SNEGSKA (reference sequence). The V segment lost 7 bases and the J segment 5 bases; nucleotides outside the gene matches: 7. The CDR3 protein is CSVSGQGVYGYTF. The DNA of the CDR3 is TGCAGTGTTTCAGGACAGGGGGTGTATGGCTACACCTTC.

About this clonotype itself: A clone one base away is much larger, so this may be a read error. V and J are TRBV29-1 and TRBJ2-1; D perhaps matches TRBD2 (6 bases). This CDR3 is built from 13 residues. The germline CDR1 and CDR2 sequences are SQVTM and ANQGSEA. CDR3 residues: CSFFGDSYNVQFF. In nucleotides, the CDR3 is TGCAGTTTTTTTGGGGACTCGTACAATGTGCAGTTCTTC.

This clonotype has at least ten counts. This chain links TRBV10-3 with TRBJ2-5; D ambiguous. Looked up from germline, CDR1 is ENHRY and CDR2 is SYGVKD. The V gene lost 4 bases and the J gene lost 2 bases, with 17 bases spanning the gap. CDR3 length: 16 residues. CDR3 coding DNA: TGTGCCATCAGTGGGGCCCCGCCTGATGTGCAAGAGACCCAGTACTTC. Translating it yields CAISGAPPDVQETQYF.